Following are 24 T cell receptor beta chains from one sample sequenced in a study of T cell responses to AZD1222 COVID-19 vaccine. This table comes from immunoSEQ multiplex PCR, and its TCRdb copy is limited to in-frame clones, with some not included. The data contain 150,000 or so clones, roughly nine tenths of them singletons. The material sequenced was peripheral blood, taken 28 days after the second AZD1222 dose. Receptors originate from an adult who received the AZD1222 COVID-19 vaccine.

The chain combines TRBV19 with TRBJ1-5, with D maybe TRBD1 (5 bases). CDR3 length: 16 amino acids. Germline V lookup: CDR1 LNHDA, CDR2 SQIVND (reference sequence). The V end lost 0 bases, the J end lost 1 base, and 10 bases lay between the germline ends. The CDR3 bases are TGTGCCAGTAGTATAGATCGGGGCGCCAGCAATCAGCCCCAGCATTTT. This sequence encodes CASSIDRGASNQPQHF.

The rearrangement links TRBV27 to TRBJ1-2, with 10 bases that match TRBD1. V lost 8 bases, J lost 2 bases, and 11 bases stayed unmatched. Germline lookup yields CDR1 MNHEY and CDR2 SMNVEV (reference sequence). This CDR3 contains 16 residues. CDR3 sequence (DNA): TGTGCCAGCGCTAAGGGGACAGGGGTATCGAACTATGGCTACACCTTC. Translation gives CASAKGTGVSNYGYTF.

The CDR3 DNA reads as TGTGCCAGCAAGGAGGGACGGAACACTGAAGCTTTCTTT. This encodes CASKEGRNTEAFF. The V call is TRBV25-1, the J call TRBJ1-1, with D maybe TRBD1 (5 bases). The CDR3 runs to 13 residues. Germline V CDR1 and CDR2: MGHDK, SYGVNS. Trimming pared 7 bases from V and 1 base from J, leaving 10 bases between.

The chain carries TRBV6-5 and TRBJ2-7; 8 bases line up with TRBD1. The CDR3 covers 14 residues. Trimming removed 3 bases from V and 1 base from J; junction bases left unmatched: 2. Per germline, CDR1 MNHEY and CDR2 SVGAGI. Here the CDR3 reads CASSYTGGSYEQYF. The CDR3 coding sequence is TGTGCCAGCAGTTATACAGGGGGATCCTACGAGCAGTACTTC.

The rearrangement uses TRBV30 and TRBJ1-2; no clear D. This CDR3 region has 13 residues. From germline, CDR1 is GTSNPN and CDR2 SVGIG (reference sequence). Trimming stripped 0 bases from V and 7 bases from J, with 12 bases between. The CDR3 protein is CAWSVGYLGGYTF. The CDR3 region has the DNA TGTGCCTGGAGTGTAGGGTACCTGGGTGGCTACACCTTC.

The chain carries TRBV15 and TRBJ1-1; no definite D call. Trimming removed 0 bases at V and 1 base at J, with 9 bases between. Germline V gives CDR1 LNHNV, CDR2 YYDKDF (reference sequence). This CDR3 region has 15 residues. CDR3 nucleotides: TGTGCCACCAGCAGAGATAGTCAAACGAACACTGAAGCTTTCTTT. Residues: CATSRDSQTNTEAFF.

The CDR3 reads CASSLGAGAAEAFF. For the CDR3, the DNA is TGTGCCAGCAGCTTGGGAGCGGGGGCGGCTGAAGCTTTCTTT. V usage is TRBV5-6 and J usage is TRBJ1-1, with a tentative D call TRBD1 (6 bases). Trimming shortened V by 0 bases and J by 6 bases, and 12 bases separated the two germline ends. Germline lookup yields CDR1 SGHDT and CDR2 YYEEEE. This CDR3 region has 14 residues.

The chain uses TRBV7-2 and TRBJ2-2; D perhaps matches TRBD1 (6 bases). Germline loops: CDR1 SGHTA, CDR2 FQGNSA. CDR3 length: 17 amino acids. The V gene lost 3 bases and the J gene lost 4 bases, with 18 bases spanning the gap. The CDR3 nucleotides are TGTGCCAGCAGCTTGATAAACTCAGGGGCAGGCACCGGGGAGCTGTTTTTT. Translating it yields CASSLINSGAGTGELFF.

The V gene is TRBV27, the J gene TRBJ2-7; TRBD1 aligns across 8 bases. The ends lost 9 bases at V and 6 bases at J; junction bases unmatched: 16. CDR1 and CDR2 from the germline V gene are MNHEY and SMNVEV (reference sequence). This CDR3 region has 15 residues. The CDR3 nucleotides are TGTGCCAGTCCCTCCTTTCCGGGACAGGAGTGCGAGCAGTACTTC. It encodes CASPSFPGQECEQYF.

V gene TRBV11-2 combines with J gene TRBJ1-6; D is unclear. The CDR3 totals 13 residues. The germline V and J ends were trimmed by 6 bases and 12 bases, with 15 bases remaining between them. Germline V gene data show CDR1 as SGHAT and CDR2 as FQNNGV. The CDR3 is CASSSGLPEPLHF. In nucleotides, the CDR3 is TGTGCCAGCAGTTCCGGACTCCCAGAACCCCTCCACTTT.

V is TRBV5-1 and J is TRBJ2-3, with D perhaps given as TRBD1 or TRBD2 (5 bases each). V was cut by 3 bases and J by 2 bases, with 19 bases left in between. This CDR3 region has 17 residues. Per the germline V gene, CDR1 is SGHRS and CDR2 is YFSETQ. The CDR3 DNA reads TGCGCCAGCAGCTCGACGTTCACCGGGACCCCCACAGATACGCAGTATTTT. It codes for CASSSTFTGTPTDTQYF.

J is TRBJ2-7 and V is TRBV6-6; TRBD2 is a possible D gene (6 bases). The germline gives CDR1 MNHNY, CDR2 SVGAGI (reference sequence). There are 12 residues in the CDR3. Trimming removed 8 bases from V and 0 bases from J, with 8 bases in between. For the CDR3, the DNA is TGTGCCAGCGCGCGGGGCTCCTACGAGCAGTACTTC. This translates into CASARGSYEQYF.

This chain connects TRBV6-2 or TRBV6-3 to TRBJ2-3; 12 bases map to TRBD1. CDR3 length: 20 amino acids. CDR1 and CDR2 (germline): MNHEY, SVGEGT. With V trimmed by 1 base and J by 1 base, 12 bases remained unmatched. The CDR3 bases are TGTGCCAGCAGTTACTACCATTCAATGGGACAGGGGGCTGGCACAGATACGCAGTATTTT. Translating it yields CASSYYHSMGQGAGTDTQYF.

V is TRBV24-1 and J is TRBJ1-4; D gene ambiguous. V was shortened by 4 bases and J by 13 bases, with 12 bases between the two germline ends. The CDR3 sequence is 12 residues long. Looked up from germline, CDR1 is KGHDR and CDR2 is SFDVKD. Written as DNA, the CDR3 is TGTGCCACCAGTGACCCGGCCGGGAGACTGTTTTTT. The encoded protein is CATSDPAGRLFF.

The V and J genes are TRBV4-1 and TRBJ2-7; D is unresolved. Trimming took off 0 bases at V and 0 bases at J, with 9 bases between the two ends. This CDR3 region has 15 residues. Germline V CDR1 and CDR2: MGHRA, YSYEKL. The CDR3 region is CASSQEILSSYEQYF. CDR3 sequence (DNA): TGCGCCAGCAGCCAAGAAATACTGAGCTCCTACGAGCAGTACTTC.

The V and J genes are TRBV5-1 and TRBJ1-4; 7 bases map to TRBD1. There are 15 residues in the CDR3. V dropped 0 bases and J dropped 7; count of bases not matched to a gene: 6. Germline loops: CDR1 SGHRS, CDR2 YFSETQ. CDR3 loop: CASSLETGRGEKLFF. The CDR3 DNA reads as TGCGCCAGCAGCTTGGAGACAGGGAGAGGTGAAAAACTGTTTTTT. Combining the CDR3 with reference TRBV5-1 and TRBJ1-4 gives the whole variable domain KAGVTQTPRYLIKTRGQQVTLSCSPISGHRSVSWYQQTPGQGLQFLFEYFSETQRNKGNFPGRFSGRQFSNSRSEMNVSTLELGDSALYLCASSLETGRGEKLFFGSGTQLSVL.

V is TRBV3-1 (or the pseudogene TRBV3-2) and J is TRBJ1-6, with 9 bases aligning to TRBD1. The trim removed 7 bases at V and 8 bases at J, leaving 3 bases unmatched. In germline, CDR1 is LGHDT, CDR2 YNNKEL (reference sequence). The CDR3 is made up of 13 amino acids. The CDR3 protein is CASKGQGDSPLHF. In DNA, the CDR3 is TGTGCCAGCAAGGGACAGGGCGATTCACCCCTCCACTTT.

The chain joins TRBV30 to TRBJ1-1; tentative D call: TRBD1 (6 bases). V was pared by 5 bases and J by 10 bases, with 17 bases between. The germline V gene has CDR1 GTSNPN and CDR2 SVGIG (reference sequence). The CDR3 spans 12 residues. The CDR3 DNA reads TGTGCCTGGGGGGGCGGTACAAGGGGAGCTTTCTTT. Translated: CAWGGGTRGAFF.

The sample holds one count of this clone. V usage is TRBV5-1 and J usage is TRBJ2-1, with TRBD2 identical over 8 bases. Per the germline V gene, CDR1 is SGHRS and CDR2 is YFSETQ. The J segment lost 12 bases and the V segment lost 4 bases, leaving 9 bases of the junction unmatched. The CDR3 sequence is 13 residues long. CDR3 region: CASSLPPAGAQFF. As DNA, the CDR3 is TGCGCCAGCAGCCTACCCCCAGCGGGGGCGCAGTTCTTC.

Written as DNA, the CDR3 is TGTGCCAGCACCCTCACGGAAGGGGCCCGGGAGACCCAGTACTTC. It translates to CASTLTEGARETQYF. This chain links TRBV2 with TRBJ2-5; D perhaps matches TRBD1 (5 bases). The germline V gene has CDR1 SNHLY and CDR2 FYNNEI. The CDR3 extends over 15 amino acids. Deletions cut 7 bases from V and 5 bases from J, with 20 bases between. The full variable domain, in which reference TRBV2 and TRBJ2-5 provide the parts outside the CDR3, is EPEVTQTPSHQVTQMGQEVILRCVPISNHLYFYWYRQILGQKVEFLVSFYNNEISEKSEIFDDQFSVERPDGSNFTLKIRSTKLEDSAMYFCASTLTEGARETQYFGPGTRLLVL.

The chain uses TRBV7-9 and TRBJ2-7; 11 bases match TRBD2. Trimming at V came to 5 bases and at J to 2 bases, leaving 8 bases not matched to a gene. Germline CDR1 and CDR2: SEHNR and FQNEAQ (reference sequence). The CDR3 consists of 16 residues. The CDR3 is CASSPGTSGATYEQYF. In nucleotides, the CDR3 is TGTGCCAGCAGCCCAGGGACTAGCGGCGCCACCTACGAGCAGTACTTC. Complete variable domain (other parts from reference TRBV7-9 and TRBJ2-7): DTGVSQNPRHKITKRGQNVTFRCDPISEHNRLYWYRQTLGQGPEFLTYFQNEAQLEKSRLLSDRFSAERPKGSFSTLEIQRTEQGDSAMYLCASSPGTSGATYEQYFGPGTRLTVT.

The J gene is TRBJ2-1, the V gene TRBV5-5; 10 bases line up with TRBD2. V was clipped by 4 bases and J by 8 bases; unmatched bases: 9. The CDR3 is 15 residues long. Germline V gene lookup returns CDR1 SGHKS and CDR2 YYEKEE (reference sequence). As DNA, the CDR3 is TGTGCCAGCAGCGCAGCGGGGGGGCCATGGGATGAGCAGTTCTTC. This codes for CASSAAGGPWDEQFF.

The CDR3 spells CASSLAAGGVGGTEAFF. The CDR3 DNA is TGTGCCAGCAGCTTAGCCGCAGGGGGCGTAGGGGGGACTGAAGCTTTCTTT. The chain is built from TRBV7-9 and TRBJ1-1; TRBD1 aligns across 8 bases. CDR3 length: 17 amino acids. V shed 0 bases, J shed 5 bases, and the junction held 11 bases outside the gene matches. The germline gives CDR1 SEHNR, CDR2 FQNEAQ (reference sequence).

J is TRBJ2-3 and V is TRBV13, with 7 bases lining up with TRBD2. Germline V gene data show CDR1 as PRHDT and CDR2 as FYEKMQ (reference sequence). This CDR3 region has 16 residues. The ends lost 5 bases at V and 2 bases at J; junction bases unmatched: 10. CDR3 DNA: TGTGCCAGCAGCGCAAAACTAGCGAGCCTCACAGATACGCAGTATTTT. Translation gives CASSAKLASLTDTQYF.